The 30 T cell receptor beta chains below were found in one sample sequenced in a study of cytomegalovirus exposure and HLA in healthy donors. The study ran its PCR with 60 Vbeta and 13 Jbeta primers. TCRdb's copy holds only in-frame clones and misses some; the assay was immunoSEQ multiplex PCR. The table has around 130,000 clones, around three quarters seen once. Sequenced: PBMCs. The receptors were gathered from a man aged 18 to 30 in good health and CMV-seropositive.

Only one count was recorded for this clone. The chain combines TRBV6-6 with TRBJ2-7; 9 positions agree with TRBD1. CDR1 MNHNY and CDR2 SVGAGI come from the germline V gene (reference sequence). The CDR3 loop spans 14 amino acids. V shed 5 bases, J shed 1 base, and the junction held 3 bases outside the gene matches. Here the CDR3 DNA reads TGTGCCAGCAGTGGGACAGGGAGTTCCTACGAGCAGTACTTC. Protein product: CASSGTGSSYEQYF.

The chain combines TRBV5-1 with TRBJ1-1; TRBD1 might be the D (5 bases). The ends were cut back, 0 bases at V and 11 bases at J, with 14 bases in the middle. CDR1 is SGHRS, CDR2 YFSETQ, per germline. The CDR3 length is 13 residues. The CDR3, as DNA: TGCGCCAGCAGCTTGGAAGGGACCGGGGGGGCTTTCTTT. Protein: CASSLEGTGGAFF.

This clone was detected only a few times. The chain has TRBV2 and TRBJ2-7; D might be TRBD1 (6 bases). Germline CDR1 SNHLY, CDR2 FYNNEI. The ends were cut back, 3 bases at V and 4 bases at J, with 16 bases in the middle. This CDR3 contains 15 residues. The CDR3 protein is CASSDMDSRFYEQYF. DNA of the CDR3: TGTGCCAGCAGTGACATGGACAGCAGGTTTTACGAGCAGTACTTC. Using reference TRBV2 and TRBJ2-7 for the parts outside the CDR3, the full variable domain is EPEVTQTPSHQVTQMGQEVILRCVPISNHLYFYWYRQILGQKVEFLVSFYNNEISEKSEIFDDQFSVERPDGSNFTLKIRSTKLEDSAMYFCASSDMDSRFYEQYFGPGTRLTVT.

The chain carries TRBV7-2 and TRBJ2-1; TRBD2 matches at 12 bases. The CDR3 contains 15 residues. The V and J ends lost 2 bases and 9 bases, in that order; junction bases with no gene match: 5. Per the germline V gene, CDR1 is SGHTA and CDR2 is FQGNSA. CDR3 DNA sequence: TGTGCCAGCAGCTTACGACTAGCGGGAGCATCTGAGCAGTTCTTC. This codes for CASSLRLAGASEQFF.

J is TRBJ1-2 and V is TRBV21-1. TRBV21-1 is described as a pseudogene. The CDR3 has 13 residues. CDR3 bases: TGTGCCAGCAGCAAAGTTAGGGAGTATGGCTACACCTTC. This codes for CASSKVREYGYTF.

The chain uses TRBV5-6 and TRBJ2-7; TRBD2 matches at 8 bases. With 1 base clipped from V and 3 bases from J, the junction kept 3 bases outside the gene matches. Per germline, CDR1 SGHDT and CDR2 YYEEEE. The length of the CDR3 is 14 residues. DNA for the CDR3: TGTGCCAGCAGCTTGCAGCGGGAGCGCTACGAGCAGTACTTC. Translating gives CASSLQRERYEQYF. The full variable domain, its missing parts supplied by reference TRBV5-6 and TRBJ2-7, is DAGVTQSPTHLIKTRGQQVTLRCSPKSGHDTVSWYQQALGQGPQFIFQYYEEEERQRGNFPDRFSGHQFPNYSSELNVNALLLGDSALYLCASSLQRERYEQYFGPGTRLTVT.

As regards this clone: One junction end disagrees with the germline gene, perhaps due to a read error. The chain combines TRBV7-7 with TRBJ2-3, with no clear D. This CDR3 comprises 14 residues. Looked up from germline, CDR1 is SSHAT and CDR2 is FNYEAQ (reference sequence). The CDR3 region is CASSPIPHTDTQYF. For the CDR3, the DNA is TGTGCTAGCAGCCCTATACCTCACACAGATACGCAGTATTTT.

The chain uses TRBV15 and TRBJ1-2; D uncertain. Between the trimmed V and J ends, which lost 3 bases and 6 bases, there was a span of 11 bases. The germline CDR1 and CDR2 sequences are LNHNV and YYDKDF (reference sequence). The CDR3 spans 13 residues. The CDR3 DNA is TGTGCCACCAGCAGTAGAGGTCGGGATGGCTACACCTTC. It yields the protein CATSSRGRDGYTF.

J is TRBJ2-2 and V is TRBV5-1; TRBD1 might be the D (6 bases). With 4 bases removed from V and 4 bases from J, the gap between germline ends came to 23 bases. CDR1 is SGHRS and CDR2 is YFSETQ in the germline V gene. The length of the CDR3 is 18 residues. DNA for the CDR3: TGCGCCAGCAGCCCGGACAGAGCTGGACTCGCAGGCACCGGGGAGCTGTTTTTT. This encodes CASSPDRAGLAGTGELFF.

The chain combines TRBV4-1 with TRBJ1-1, with a tentative D call TRBD1 (5 bases). V lost 2 bases, J lost 3 bases, and 19 bases lay in between. The CDR3 covers 17 residues. CDR1 is MGHRA and CDR2 is YSYEKL in the germline V gene. CDR3 DNA sequence: TGCGCCAGCAGCCAACTGGTAGGGGTCGGAGGGGACACTGAAGCTTTCTTT. Its translation: CASSQLVGVGGDTEAFF.

This chain links TRBV6-6 with TRBJ1-1; TRBD1 aligns across 9 bases. This CDR3 has 14 residues. Germline V gene data show CDR1 as MNHNY and CDR2 as SVGAGI (reference sequence). Trimming at V came to 5 bases and at J to 0 bases, leaving 1 base not matched to a gene. The CDR3 reads CASSHRGLNTEAFF. DNA of the CDR3: TGTGCCAGCAGTCACAGGGGGCTGAACACTGAAGCTTTCTTT.

This rearrangement joins TRBV7-6 to TRBJ1-1; D is ambiguous. The CDR3 sequence is 15 residues long. V was trimmed by 5 bases and J by 0 bases, leaving 13 bases between them. Germline CDR1 is SGHVS and CDR2 is FNYEAQ. CDR3 loop: CASSPEAVMNTEAFF. In DNA, the CDR3 is TGTGCCAGCAGCCCCGAGGCCGTCATGAACACTGAAGCTTTCTTT.

Points on this clone: Its ends do not fully match the called genes, so a read error is possible. This chain connects TRBV7-8 to TRBJ2-7, with 9 bases that match TRBD2. The CDR3 contains 13 residues. The germline V gene has CDR1 SGHVS and CDR2 FQNEAQ. CDR3 in amino acids: CASSFGLAGTLHF. CDR3 sequence (DNA): TGTGCCAGCAGCTTTGGGCTAGCGGGGACGCTCCACTTC.

This chain joins TRBV19 and TRBJ1-5; D may be TRBD1 (6 bases). Deletions cut 7 bases from V and 7 bases from J, with 11 bases between. The CDR3 extends over 12 amino acids. Looked up from germline, CDR1 is LNHDA and CDR2 is SQIVND (reference sequence). The DNA for the CDR3 is TGTGCCAGTAAACAGGGTGGACAGCCCCAGCATTTT. This sequence encodes CASKQGGQPQHF.

The chain has TRBV12-5 and TRBJ2-3; TRBD2 might be the D (6 bases). The V gene's germline CDR1 is LGHNT and CDR2 FRNRAP. V was clipped by 2 bases and J by 2 bases, with 11 bases between them. The CDR3 spans 15 residues. This chain's CDR3 is CASGLLRDPTDTQYF. DNA for the CDR3: TGTGCTAGTGGTTTGTTGCGGGACCCCACAGATACGCAGTATTTT.

The chain recombines TRBV6-5 with TRBJ1-5; D ambiguous. CDR1 is MNHEY, CDR2 SVGAGI, per germline. Between the trimmed V and J ends, which lost 5 bases and 3 bases, there was a span of 11 bases. The CDR3 runs 14 residues. The CDR3 reads CASSISGINQPQHF. The CDR3 nucleotides read TGTGCCAGCAGTATTTCAGGTATCAATCAGCCCCAGCATTTT.

The chain is built from TRBV6-6 and TRBJ1-6, with D maybe TRBD1 (5 bases). CDR3 size: 15 residues. Germline-derived CDR1 and CDR2 are MNHNY and SVGAGI (reference sequence). Trimming removed 6 bases at V and 6 bases at J, with 15 bases between. The DNA of the CDR3 is TGTGCCAGCAGCCCCCAGTTGGGGCTTAATTCACCCCTCCACTTT. Translating it yields CASSPQLGLNSPLHF.

The chain joins TRBV28 to TRBJ1-3, with D unresolved. The ends were cut back, 3 bases at V and 1 base at J, with 4 bases in the middle. This CDR3 has 13 residues. Germline V gene data show CDR1 as MDHEN and CDR2 as SYDVKM. CDR3 protein: CASSLTSGNTIYF. CDR3 nucleotide sequence: TGTGCCAGCAGTTTGACTTCTGGAAACACCATATATTTT.

The V call is TRBV28, the J call TRBJ2-1; TRBD1 aligns across 7 bases. The J segment lost 8 bases and the V segment lost 2 bases, leaving 0 bases of the junction unmatched. CDR1 is MDHEN, CDR2 SYDVKM, per germline. There are 12 residues in the CDR3. CDR3: CASSLQGDEQFF. The CDR3 DNA sequence: TGTGCCAGCAGTTTACAGGGGGATGAGCAGTTCTTC.

The chain combines TRBV28 with TRBJ1-4; D remains unclear. Trimming left V 6 bases short and J 4 bases short, with 12 bases between. Looked up from germline, CDR1 is MDHEN and CDR2 is SYDVKM. This CDR3 is 14 amino acids long. CDR3: CASSQVQVNEKLFF. In DNA, the CDR3 is TGTGCCAGCAGCCAGGTCCAGGTTAATGAAAAACTGTTTTTT.

The V gene is TRBV28, the J gene TRBJ1-1; D call uncertain. CDR1 is MDHEN and CDR2 is SYDVKM in the germline V gene. The CDR3 has 15 amino acids. Trimming pared 4 bases from V and 4 bases from J, leaving 16 bases between. CDR3: CASSSRAAPVTEAFF. CDR3 sequence (DNA): TGTGCCAGCAGTTCGCGGGCAGCTCCGGTCACTGAAGCTTTCTTT.

The chain has TRBV6-4 and TRBJ2-1; D is possibly TRBD2 (5 bases). Germline CDR1 reads MRHNA; CDR2 reads SNTAGT. There are 17 residues in the CDR3. V shed 5 bases and J shed 0 bases, with 17 bases lying between them. The CDR3 bases are TGTGCCAGCAGTCCCTCGGCGGGTCGTTCCTCCTACAATGAGCAGTTCTTC. Its translation is CASSPSAGRSSYNEQFF.

The table lists this clone with a few counts. V usage is TRBV30 and J usage is TRBJ2-1, with 9 positions matching TRBD2. The germline V gene has CDR1 GTSNPN and CDR2 SVGIG (reference sequence). Trimming removed 4 bases from V and 4 bases from J; junction bases left unmatched: 11. CDR3 length equals 16 residues. As DNA, the CDR3 is TGTGCCTGGAATCCCTCCGGGACTAGCCTTTACAATGAGCAGTTCTTC. Its protein product is CAWNPSGTSLYNEQFF.

V usage is TRBV5-1 and J usage is TRBJ2-7; TRBD1 agrees at 9 bases. Trimming took 0 bases from V and 5 from J; bases not matched to a gene: 9. Germline V lookup: CDR1 SGHRS, CDR2 YFSETQ. This CDR3 has 16 amino acids. CDR3 amino acids: CASSLAFGTGRNEQYF. In DNA form, the CDR3 reads TGCGCCAGCAGCTTGGCCTTCGGGACAGGGAGAAACGAGCAGTACTTC.

This rearrangement joins TRBV7-5 to TRBJ2-3; the DNA was not used to check the table's D call, TRBD2. TRBV7-5 has pseudogene status. CDR3 size: 16 residues. This chain's CDR3 is CVRSHDGRGSTDTQYF. CDR3 DNA sequence: TGTGTCAGAAGCCACGACGGGAGGGGATCGACAGATACGCAGTATTTT.

This chain joins TRBV10-1 and TRBJ2-3; 8 nucleotides match TRBD2. CDR3 length: 14 residues. Germline CDR1 reads WNHNN; CDR2 reads SYGVQD (reference sequence). V lost 6 bases to trimming and J lost 4 bases; unmatched junction nucleotides: 6. For the CDR3, the DNA is TGCGCCAGCAGCCACGGACTAGCATCAGATACGCAGTATTTT. Amino acid sequence: CASSHGLASDTQYF.

V gene TRBV5-6 combines with J gene TRBJ1-3; tentative D call: TRBD1 (6 bases). The CDR3 is 14 residues long. With 2 bases removed from V and 5 bases from J, the gap between germline ends came to 11 bases. In germline, CDR1 is SGHDT, CDR2 YYEEEE. The CDR3 protein is CASSFQGPRNTIYF. The CDR3, as DNA: TGTGCCAGCAGCTTCCAGGGGCCTAGAAACACCATATATTTT.

V and J are TRBV19 and TRBJ2-5; 13 bases match TRBD2. The V segment lost 4 bases and the J segment 9 bases; nucleotides outside the gene matches: 20. The CDR3 is 19 residues long. Germline lookup yields CDR1 LNHDA and CDR2 SQIVND (reference sequence). CDR3 sequence (DNA): TGTGCCAGTAGTACTTATGGGGGACTAGCGGGACTCGGAGACAAGGCCCAGTACTTC. Its translation is CASSTYGGLAGLGDKAQYF.

The V call is TRBV25-1, the J call TRBJ1-5; 7 nucleotides line up with TRBD1. V dropped 2 bases and J dropped 6; count of bases not matched to a gene: 4. Per the germline V gene, CDR1 is MGHDK and CDR2 is SYGVNS. The CDR3 totals 14 residues. The CDR3, as DNA: TGTGCCAGCAGTGAACTCCGACAGGGTCAGCCCCAGCATTTT. Translating gives CASSELRQGQPQHF.

On this clone: Distinct nucleotide sequences in the sample also encode this CDR3. The chain joins TRBV19 to TRBJ1-2; D might be TRBD1 (5 bases). The CDR3 covers 13 residues. The V end was cut by 3 bases, the J end by 4 bases, with 9 bases between. Per germline, CDR1 LNHDA and CDR2 SQIVND (reference sequence). CDR3 bases: TGTGCCAGTAGTATTACAGGCGGCTATGGCTACACCTTC. Protein product: CASSITGGYGYTF.